The entry below gives a single TCR beta chain sequence along with its context. These data are taken from a study of blood T cell repertoires in COVID-19. This CDR3 is 13 amino acids long. The V gene lost 3 bases and the J gene lost 4 bases, with 7 bases spanning the gap. Germline CDR1 and CDR2: LGHDT and YNNKEL (reference sequence). Some clones are missing from TCRdb's copy, which holds only in-frame ones; the method was immunoSEQ multiplex PCR. The sample has 250,000 to 300,000 clones, 75% to 90% seen once. The J gene is TRBJ1-5, the V gene TRBV3-1 (or the pseudogene TRBV3-2); D call uncertain. The sample taken for sequencing was PBMCs or T cells enriched from blood (not recorded which). The TCR was taken from a woman between 35 and 50 years old who had recovered from COVID-19. The CDR3 region has the DNA TGTGCCAGCAGCCAGTCGGTGAATCAGCCCCAGCATTTT. Protein product: CASSQSVNQPQHF.